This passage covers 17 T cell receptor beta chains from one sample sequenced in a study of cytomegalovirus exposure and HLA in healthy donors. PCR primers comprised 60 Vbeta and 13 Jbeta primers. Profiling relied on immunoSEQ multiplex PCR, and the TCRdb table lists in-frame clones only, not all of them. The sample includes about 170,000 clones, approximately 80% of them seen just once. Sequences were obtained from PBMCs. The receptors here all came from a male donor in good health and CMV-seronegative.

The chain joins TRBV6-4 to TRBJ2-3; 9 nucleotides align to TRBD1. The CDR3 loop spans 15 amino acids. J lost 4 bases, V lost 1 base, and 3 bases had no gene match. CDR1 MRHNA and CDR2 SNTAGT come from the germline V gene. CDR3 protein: CASSDWGQGSDTQYF. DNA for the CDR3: TGTGCCAGCAGTGACTGGGGACAGGGCTCAGATACGCAGTATTTT.

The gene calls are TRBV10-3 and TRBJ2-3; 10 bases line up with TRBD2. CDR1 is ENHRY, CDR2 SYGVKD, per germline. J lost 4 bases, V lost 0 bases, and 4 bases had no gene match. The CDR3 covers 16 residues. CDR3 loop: CAISESGLAIPDTQYF. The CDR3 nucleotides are TGTGCCATCAGTGAGTCGGGACTAGCGATACCAGATACGCAGTATTTT.

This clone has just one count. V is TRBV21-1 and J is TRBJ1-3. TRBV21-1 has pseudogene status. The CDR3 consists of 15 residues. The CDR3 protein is CASSKKRVSGNTIYF. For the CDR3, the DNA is TGTGCCAGCAGCAAGAAGAGAGTCTCTGGAAACACCATATATTTT.

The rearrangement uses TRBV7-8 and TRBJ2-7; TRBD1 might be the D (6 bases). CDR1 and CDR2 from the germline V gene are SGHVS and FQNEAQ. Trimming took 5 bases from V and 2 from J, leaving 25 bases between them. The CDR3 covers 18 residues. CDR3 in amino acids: CASSPNRPGQTLTYEQYF. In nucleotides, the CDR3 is TGTGCCAGCAGCCCAAACAGGCCCGGACAGACTTTGACCTACGAGCAGTACTTC.

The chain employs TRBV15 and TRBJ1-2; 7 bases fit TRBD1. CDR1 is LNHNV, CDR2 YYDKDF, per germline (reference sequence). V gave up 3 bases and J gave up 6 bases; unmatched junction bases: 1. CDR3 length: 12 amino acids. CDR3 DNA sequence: TGTGCCACCAGCAGGACAGGGAATGGCTACACCTTC. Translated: CATSRTGNGYTF.

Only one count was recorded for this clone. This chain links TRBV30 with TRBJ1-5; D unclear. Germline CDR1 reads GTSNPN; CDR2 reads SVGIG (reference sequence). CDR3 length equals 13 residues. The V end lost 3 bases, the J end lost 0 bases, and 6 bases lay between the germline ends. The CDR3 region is CAWRADSNQPQHF. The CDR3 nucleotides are TGTGCCTGGAGGGCGGATAGCAATCAGCCCCAGCATTTT.

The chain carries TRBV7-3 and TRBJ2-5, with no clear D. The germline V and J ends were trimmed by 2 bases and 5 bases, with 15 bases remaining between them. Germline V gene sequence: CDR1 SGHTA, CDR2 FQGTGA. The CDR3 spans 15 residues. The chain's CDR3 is CASSLGLGPSETQYF. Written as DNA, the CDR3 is TGTGCCAGCAGCTTAGGGCTTGGCCCATCGGAGACCCAGTACTTC.

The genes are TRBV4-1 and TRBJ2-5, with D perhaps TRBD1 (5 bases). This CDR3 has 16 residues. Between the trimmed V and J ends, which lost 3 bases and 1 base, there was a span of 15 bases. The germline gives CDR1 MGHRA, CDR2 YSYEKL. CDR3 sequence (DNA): TGCGCCAGCAGCCATCCCCCGGCAGGGCGCCAAGAGACCCAGTACTTC. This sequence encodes CASSHPPAGRQETQYF.

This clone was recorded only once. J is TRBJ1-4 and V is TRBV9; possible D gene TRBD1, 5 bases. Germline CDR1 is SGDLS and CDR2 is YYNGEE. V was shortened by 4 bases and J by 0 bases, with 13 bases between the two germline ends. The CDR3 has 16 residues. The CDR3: CASSQTGVPTNEKLFF. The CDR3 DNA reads TGTGCCAGCAGCCAAACAGGTGTCCCAACTAATGAAAAACTGTTTTTT. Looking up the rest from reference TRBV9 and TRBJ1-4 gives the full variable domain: DSGVTQTPKHLITATGQRVTLRCSPRSGDLSVYWYQQSLDQGLQFLIQYYNGEERAKGNILERFSAQQFPDLHSELNLSSLELGDSALYFCASSQTGVPTNEKLFFGSGTQLSVL.

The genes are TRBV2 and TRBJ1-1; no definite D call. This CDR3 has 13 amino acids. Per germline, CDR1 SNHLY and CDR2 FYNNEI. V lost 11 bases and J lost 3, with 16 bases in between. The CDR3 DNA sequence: TGTGCCTTAACTGCCGGGTCCTACACTGAAGCTTTCTTT. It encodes CALTAGSYTEAFF.

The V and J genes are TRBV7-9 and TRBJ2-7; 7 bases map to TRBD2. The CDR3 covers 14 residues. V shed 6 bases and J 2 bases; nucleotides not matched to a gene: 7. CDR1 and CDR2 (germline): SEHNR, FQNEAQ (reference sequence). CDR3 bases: TGTGCCAGCAGTTACCTCGGGGGGACCTACGAGCAGTACTTC. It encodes CASSYLGGTYEQYF.

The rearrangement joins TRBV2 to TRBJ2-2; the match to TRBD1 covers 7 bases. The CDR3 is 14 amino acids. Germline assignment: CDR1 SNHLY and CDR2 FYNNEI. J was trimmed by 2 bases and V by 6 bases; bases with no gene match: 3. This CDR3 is CASRDRVNTGELFF. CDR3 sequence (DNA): TGTGCCAGCAGAGACAGGGTAAACACCGGGGAGCTGTTTTTT.

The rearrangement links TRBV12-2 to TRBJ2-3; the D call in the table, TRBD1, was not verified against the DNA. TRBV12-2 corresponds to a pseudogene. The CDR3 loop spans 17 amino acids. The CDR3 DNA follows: TGTGCAAGTCGCTTAGGGGGACAGGTAACCAAAGCAGATACGCAGTATTTT. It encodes CASRLGGQVTKADTQYF.

This chain's CDR3 is CASSLVLQGRRNTIYF. The CDR3 nucleotides read TGTGCCAGCAGTTTAGTCCTACAGGGGAGACGAAACACCATATATTTT. This chain connects TRBV28 to TRBJ1-3, with 7 positions matching TRBD1. CDR3 size: 16 residues. Germline V gene lookup returns CDR1 MDHEN and CDR2 SYDVKM. J was trimmed by 5 bases and V by 2 bases; bases with no gene match: 9. The full variable domain, in which reference TRBV28 and TRBJ1-3 provide the parts outside the CDR3, is DVKVTQSSRYLVKRTGEKVFLECVQDMDHENMFWYRQDPGLGLRLIYFSYDVKMKEKGDIPEGYSVSREKKERFSLILESASTNQTSMYLCASSLVLQGRRNTIYFGEGSWLTVV.

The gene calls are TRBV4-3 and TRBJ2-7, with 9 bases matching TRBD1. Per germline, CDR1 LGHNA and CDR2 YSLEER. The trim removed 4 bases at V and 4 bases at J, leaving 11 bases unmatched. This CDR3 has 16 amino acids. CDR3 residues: CASSRGTGLEVYEQYF. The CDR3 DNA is TGCGCCAGCAGCCGGGGGACAGGGCTAGAGGTATACGAGCAGTACTTC.

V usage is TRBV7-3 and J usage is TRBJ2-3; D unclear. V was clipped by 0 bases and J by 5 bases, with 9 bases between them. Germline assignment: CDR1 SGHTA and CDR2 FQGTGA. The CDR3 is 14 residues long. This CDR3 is CASSLTLYGDTQYF. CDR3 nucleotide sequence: TGTGCCAGCAGCTTAACGCTCTACGGAGATACGCAGTATTTT.

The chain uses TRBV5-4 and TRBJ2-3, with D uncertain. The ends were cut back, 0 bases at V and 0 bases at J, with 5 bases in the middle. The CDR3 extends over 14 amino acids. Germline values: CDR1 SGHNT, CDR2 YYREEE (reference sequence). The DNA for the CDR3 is TGTGCCAGCAGCTTGGCGGGTAGCACAGATACGCAGTATTTT. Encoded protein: CASSLAGSTDTQYF.